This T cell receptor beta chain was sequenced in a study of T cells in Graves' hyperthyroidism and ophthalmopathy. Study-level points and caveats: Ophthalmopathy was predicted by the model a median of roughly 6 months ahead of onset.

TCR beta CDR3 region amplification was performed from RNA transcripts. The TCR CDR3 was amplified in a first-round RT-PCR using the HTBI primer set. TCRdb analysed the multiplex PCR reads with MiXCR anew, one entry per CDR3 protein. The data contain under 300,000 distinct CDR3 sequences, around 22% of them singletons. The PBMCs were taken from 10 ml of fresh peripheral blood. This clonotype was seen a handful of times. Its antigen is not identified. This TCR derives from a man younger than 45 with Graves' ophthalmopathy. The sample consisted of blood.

The CDR3 DNA reads TGTGCCAAAGCAGTGGCAGGGGTGGAGACCCAGTACTTC. This translates into CAKAVAGVETQYF. The rearrangement joins TRBV2 to TRBJ2-5; weak D call: TRBD1 (6 bases). CDR3 length: 13 residues. Trimming removed 10 bases at V and 5 bases at J, with 17 bases between. Germline V lookup: CDR1 SNHLY, CDR2 FYNNEI.